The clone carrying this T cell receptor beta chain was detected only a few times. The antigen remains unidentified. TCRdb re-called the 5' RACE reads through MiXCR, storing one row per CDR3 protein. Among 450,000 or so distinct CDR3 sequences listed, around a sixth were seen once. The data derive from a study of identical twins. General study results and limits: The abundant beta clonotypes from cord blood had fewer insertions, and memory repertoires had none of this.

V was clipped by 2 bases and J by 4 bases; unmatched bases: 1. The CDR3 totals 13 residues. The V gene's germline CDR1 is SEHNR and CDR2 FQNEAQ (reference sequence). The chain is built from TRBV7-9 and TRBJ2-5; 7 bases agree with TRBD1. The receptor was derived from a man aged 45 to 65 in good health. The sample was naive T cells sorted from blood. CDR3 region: CASSLTGAETQYF. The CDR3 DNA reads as TGTGCCAGCAGCTTAACAGGGGCAGAGACCCAGTACTTC.